The clone carrying this TCR beta chain showed up many times. The source of the sample is a study of regulatory T cells in long-lasting Graves disease. Background on the study: Freshly diagnosed Graves' patients had used antithyroid drugs for under 3 months.

HTBI primers from iRepertoire and Arm-PCR of CDR3 regions yielded the TCR beta libraries. As originally analysed: Spanning all samples, the identified segments comprised 62 TRBV and more than 11 TRBJ. TCRdb re-analysed the multiplex PCR reads in MiXCR, keeping a single row per CDR3 protein. These V and J calls rely on TCRdb rather than the paper's analysis. The table has about 440,000 distinct CDR3 sequences, about 16% seen once; the top ten hold 20% to 25%. Time point of the sample: newly diagnosed GD, antithyroid drugs for less than 3 months. Construction of the TCR library relied on RNA isolated from PBMCs. CDR1 and CDR2 from the germline V gene are MNHNS and SASEGT. V gave up 2 bases and J gave up 5 bases, with 10 bases separating them. This CDR3 comprises 13 residues. These data were also filed under a second study, of T cells in Graves' hyperthyroidism and ophthalmopathy. This second study says: Uncontrolled infection, other autoimmune disease, pregnancy or lactation barred patients from enrollment.

The sequencing used peripheral blood mononuclear cells (PBMCs), collected at new diagnosis, from a patient treated with antithyroid drugs. This chain joins TRBV6-1 and TRBJ2-7; D is unclear. This clonotype was obtained from a woman aged 18-29 years with Graves disease. The CDR3 loop is CASSELRTDEQYF. The CDR3 DNA sequence: TGTGCCAGCAGTGAACTTAGAACTGACGAGCAGTACTTC.